The T cell receptor (beta chain) under discussion was sequenced for a study of blood T cell repertoires in COVID-19 (dated by TCRdb to the early 2020s). Study-wide context: Samples from collaborators originated in the United States, Italy and Spain and spanned both the acute and convalescent phases of COVID-19. Subjects who had been exposed to COVID-19, were actively infected with it, or had recovered from it provided the deeply sampled blood TCRbeta repertoires that made up the dataset. A de-identified subject ID, COVID-19 status, age in years and sex were almost always included in the sample metadata. The samples were drawn from two sources: the first 160 participants of the ongoing ImmuneRACE study, and over 1,000 subjects contributed by 6 global collaborators. Where available, HLA class I and class II types were obtained from metadata supplied by the sample provider rather than from assay-based typing. The repertoires were made available in a free public database intended to serve as a resource for research on the immune response to SARS-CoV-2. The prospective study material was composed of cDNA or gDNA derived from T cells, B-cell-depleted T cells, or PBMCs.

Based on the germline V gene (reference sequence), the CDR1 and CDR2 sequences are MNHNY and SVGAGI. Unmatched junction bases come to 12, with V trimmed by 5 bases and J by 2 bases. The CDR3 has 17 amino acids, counting the end cysteine and phenylalanine. The entry retains the CDR3 DNA only, 51 bases that are in frame from base 1. Each collaborating institution followed its own protocols to collect whole blood in K2EDTA tubes. For TCRbeta analysis, collaborator samples were shipped as frozen whole blood, as isolated PBMCs, or as DNA extracted from either sample type. The immunoSEQ Assay, a bias-controlled multiplex PCR, was used to amplify TCRbeta CDR3 regions from genomic DNA. Processing in the source paper ran as follows. The number of nucleated cells in each sample was estimated by amplification of reference gene primers within the assay. To quantify the absolute abundance of each unique TCRbeta CDR3 rearrangement, sequence reads were collapsed and filtered. For each sample, productive Simpson clonality was calculated as the square root of Simpson's diversity index over productive rearrangements. In its TCRdb copy, this immuneACCESS table keeps in-frame sequences only and misses some clones. Where compared with another copy, unresolved V genes explain less than half of these, and the others have no known cause. Clonal size and the V and J genes are those of that table, whereas D and trimming came from the DNA. In all, the sample holds 78,000 or so clones, and more than 65% of those were seen once. The ten most abundant clones make up about 12% of the sample.

This clone occurred once. What antigen it recognizes has not been identified. No qualities accompany the bases; no much larger clone lies one base away. Study-wide findings and limitations: The amount of clinical and demographic metadata varied by source and participant and was provided uncurated.

Recombination linked TRBV6-6 to TRBJ2-3, and TRBD2 matches 8 of the central bases. This clonotype was sampled from a man older than 75 with acute or convalescent COVID-19. Specimen: peripheral blood. The CDR3 sequence is CASSPPNAGGYTDTQYF. The bases read TGTGCCAGCAGTCCTCCGAATGCGGGGGGATACACAGATACGCAGTATTTT.